Sample share makes the clone carrying this TCR beta chain medium-sized. Its target is not known. Unmatched junction bases numbered 10, after V lost 5 bases and J lost 0 bases. This CDR3 has 17 amino acids. CDR1 SEHNR and CDR2 FQNEAQ come from the germline V gene (reference sequence). The data were taken from a study of vaccination and CD4 T cells after COVID-19. Study-level information: As a positive control, some control cultures were given a CEFX pool, while others were given an HIV-1 Nef pool or no peptide. Study outcomes and limitations: Spike mono-reactivity held for 304 of 307 vaccine-specific clones in convalescent patients.

Treatment defined: approximately 9-day PBMC culture with coronavirus spike peptide pools or control peptides (ViraFEST assay). The unexposed donor's CD4+ T cells were collected before the COVID-19 pandemic (2011-2018). ViraFEST enlarged antigen-specific T cell populations with peptide pools and afterwards sequenced TCRs. Sequencing of DNA taken from cultured CD4+ T cells relied on the Oncomine TCR Beta short-read assay. Cultures of CD4+ T cells served as the source for extracting genomic DNA. MiXCR, run by TCRdb on the PCR reads, gives a single entry per CDR3 protein. The sample lists over 9,500 distinct CDR3 sequences, under 35% seen once, with less than 20% in the top ten.

The sample was CD4+ T cells from blood, cultured in vitro. This clonotype was sampled from a human donor in good health. V is TRBV7-9 and J is TRBJ2-1, with TRBD2 matching over 7 bases. CDR3 coding DNA: TGTGCCAGCAGCCCACCTGCAAGCGGGGCCTCCTACAATGAGCAGTTCTTC. It codes for CASSPPASGASYNEQFF.